This TCR beta chain derives from a study of T-cell memory formation after mild COVID-19. This CDR3 is built from 15 residues. V was cut by 4 bases and J by 5 bases, with 17 bases left in between. Germline V gene sequence: CDR1 MNHNY, CDR2 SVGAGI (reference sequence). TCRdb independently ran MiXCR on the 5' RACE reads; one entry per CDR3 protein. The sample has approximately 500,000 distinct CDR3 sequences, around 25% seen once; the top ten hold around 13%. This clonotype occurred a few times. The specimen sequenced was PBMCs or a T cell subset sorted from them (not recorded which). This clonotype was obtained from an adult woman who had mild COVID-19 (a few samples of this study predate the infection). Cell type and time point are not known. The V gene is TRBV6-6, the J gene TRBJ2-5; D is perhaps TRBD1 (5 bases). The CDR3: CASSSPDQGGETQYF. DNA of the CDR3: TGTGCCAGCAGTTCTCCAGACCAGGGTGGGGAGACCCAGTACTTC.